Shown below are 21 T cell receptor beta chains from a single sample sequenced in a study of CD8+CD57+ T cells in acquired aplastic anemia. Genomic DNA provided the template from which TCR beta VDJ and CDR3 profiles were obtained. TCRdb called the reads again in MiXCR, with one record for every CDR3 protein. The sample lists about 110,000 distinct CDR3 sequences, 40% to 60% occurring once. Material: sorted CD4+, CD8+, or CD8+CD57+ T cells (not recorded which) from PBMCs. The receptors here all came from a human donor in good health, serving as a control.

The rearrangement links TRBV7-9 to TRBJ1-6; 7 nucleotides align to TRBD1. The V gene end was trimmed by 7 bases and the J gene end by 4 bases; junction bases not matched to a gene: 4. Germline V gene data show CDR1 as SEHNR and CDR2 as FQNEAQ (reference sequence). CDR3 length: 14 residues. CDR3 nucleotides: TGTGCCAGCACCCGGGACAGATATAATTCACCCCTCCACTTT. Its translation: CASTRDRYNSPLHF. The full variable domain, rest sourced from reference TRBV7-9 and TRBJ1-6, is DTGVSQNPRHKITKRGQNVTFRCDPISEHNRLYWYRQTLGQGPEFLTYFQNEAQLEKSRLLSDRFSAERPKGSFSTLEIQRTEQGDSAMYLCASTRDRYNSPLHFGNGTRLTVT.

This clonotype was observed at least ten times. The chain employs TRBV4-1 and TRBJ1-6; D ambiguous. The V gene's germline CDR1 is MGHRA and CDR2 YSYEKL. The CDR3 sequence is 13 residues long. V was trimmed by 1 base and J by 6 bases, leaving 4 bases between them. Written as DNA, the CDR3 is TGCGCCAGCAGCCAAGTGGGTAATTCACCCCTCCACTTT. It codes for CASSQVGNSPLHF.

This clonotype appeared many times. The rearrangement uses TRBV4-1 and TRBJ2-7; tentative D call: TRBD2 (5 bases). The CDR3 spans 15 residues. Germline V gene sequence: CDR1 MGHRA, CDR2 YSYEKL. V shed 6 bases and J shed 6 bases, with 21 bases lying between them. The CDR3 here is CASRQPEGGIGEQYF. For the CDR3, the DNA is TGCGCCAGCAGACAACCAGAGGGCGGAATTGGCGAGCAGTACTTC.

As to this clonotype: This CDR3 fails to terminate in the conserved phenylalanine or tryptophan, so it likely reflects a read error. The DNA for the CDR3 is TGTGCCCGCAGAAAACAGGGAGCCACAGATACGCAGTATTCT. Translated: CARRKQGATDTQYS. The rearrangement joins TRBV13 to TRBJ2-3, with D possibly being TRBD1 (6 bases). CDR3 length: 14 residues. Looked up from germline, CDR1 is PRHDT and CDR2 is FYEKMQ (reference sequence).

The rearrangement joins TRBV6-4 to TRBJ1-4, with unresolved D. Looked up from germline, CDR1 is MRHNA and CDR2 is SNTAGT. This CDR3 comprises 14 residues. V lost 8 bases and J 7 bases, leaving 17 bases between the germline ends. In DNA, the CDR3 is TGTGCCAGCCGTCAGTTTCAGCCGGGTGAAAAACTGTTTTTT. Translation: CASRQFQPGEKLFF.

The gene calls are TRBV19 and TRBJ2-3; D is unresolved. The CDR3 sequence is 13 residues long. Trimming left V 2 bases short and J 4 bases short, with 7 bases between. Germline V CDR1 and CDR2: LNHDA, SQIVND (reference sequence). CDR3 DNA: TGTGCCAGTAGTATAAAACTGTCAGATACGCAGTATTTT. Translated, it gives CASSIKLSDTQYF.

The chain's CDR3 is CASSKGSTNEKLFF. The CDR3 DNA reads TGTGCCAGCAGCAAGGGATCTACTAATGAAAAACTGTTTTTT. V and J are TRBV25-1 and TRBJ1-4; D unclear. The CDR3 runs 14 residues. V lost 6 bases to trimming and J lost 2 bases, with 10 bases between them. Germline assignment: CDR1 MGHDK and CDR2 SYGVNS.

This clonotype was recorded a few times. The chain has TRBV29-1 and TRBJ1-1; 8 nucleotides match TRBD1. The CDR3 consists of 12 residues. The J segment lost 6 bases and the V segment lost 7 bases, leaving 7 bases of the junction unmatched. Looked up from germline, CDR1 is SQVTM and CDR2 is ANQGSEA. CDR3 protein: CSGRQGPPEAFF. Here the CDR3 DNA reads TGCAGCGGTAGACAGGGGCCCCCTGAAGCTTTCTTT.

The rearrangement uses TRBV10-3 and TRBJ2-3, with D possibly TRBD1 on 5 matching bases. CDR3 length: 15 amino acids. V shed 0 bases and J shed 2 bases, with 9 bases lying between them. The V gene's germline CDR1 is ENHRY and CDR2 SYGVKD. This chain's CDR3 is CAISESQENTDTQYF. The CDR3 nucleotides are TGTGCCATCAGTGAGTCACAGGAGAACACAGATACGCAGTATTTT.

The table lists this clonotype with many counts. This chain links TRBV25-1 with TRBJ2-5; 7 positions agree with TRBD1. The CDR3 extends over 13 amino acids. From germline, CDR1 is MGHDK and CDR2 SYGVNS. The V and J ends lost 4 bases and 7 bases, in that order; junction bases with no gene match: 6. This chain's CDR3 is CASSATGSATQYF. The CDR3 DNA follows: TGTGCCAGCAGTGCGACAGGGTCGGCGACCCAGTACTTC.

The V and J genes are TRBV6-1 and TRBJ1-1; a weak D match, TRBD1 (5 bases). The germline gives CDR1 MNHNS, CDR2 SASEGT. Trimming shortened V by 4 bases and J by 10 bases, and 16 bases separated the two germline ends. The CDR3 sequence is 13 residues long. The CDR3 loop is CASSGGTPEGAFF. CDR3 bases: TGTGCCAGCAGTGGCGGGACTCCCGAGGGAGCTTTCTTT.

The V and J genes are TRBV24-1 and TRBJ2-1, with D unclear. Germline V gene sequence: CDR1 KGHDR, CDR2 SFDVKD. The CDR3 spans 11 residues. V was shortened by 9 bases and J by 3 bases, with 5 bases between the two germline ends. CDR3 amino acids: CATEDYNEQFF. CDR3 nucleotides: TGTGCCACCGAAGACTACAATGAGCAGTTCTTC.

The CDR3 sequence: CASGGQGGNEQFF. CDR3 in DNA: TGTGCCAGCGGGGGACAGGGTGGCAATGAGCAGTTCTTC. The chain uses TRBV7-6 and TRBJ2-1; 9 nucleotides agree with TRBD1. Germline values: CDR1 SGHVS, CDR2 FNYEAQ. The CDR3 runs to 13 residues. J gave up 6 bases and V 8 bases, and 5 bases lay outside the gene matches.

V is TRBV7-9 and J is TRBJ1-1; no clear D. Deletions cut 3 bases from V and 2 bases from J, with 10 bases between. The CDR3 covers 14 residues. The germline gives CDR1 SEHNR, CDR2 FQNEAQ (reference sequence). CDR3 in amino acids: CASSFLGVNTEAFF. CDR3 sequence (DNA): TGTGCCAGCAGCTTTTTGGGTGTTAACACTGAAGCTTTCTTT.

This clonotype has only one observation. At one boundary the junction diverges from the germline segment, which might be a read error. V gene TRBV7-2 combines with J gene TRBJ2-2; 8 bases fit TRBD1. The CDR3 runs 14 residues. Germline CDR1 and CDR2: SGHTA and FQGNSA. The CDR3 sequence is CASRRDRNTGGLFF. The CDR3 DNA reads TGTGCCAGCAGGCGGGACAGGAACACCGGGGGGCTGTTTTTT.

About this clonotype itself: The junction departs from germline at one end; a sequencing error may be responsible. This sequence joins TRBV25-1 and TRBJ1-2; TRBD1 might be the D (6 bases). The germline gives CDR1 MGHDK, CDR2 SYGVNS. This CDR3 comprises 17 residues. CDR3 sequence reads: CASSQDIRTVPDYGYTF. DNA of the CDR3: TGCGCCAGCAGCCAAGATATCAGGACAGTCCCTGACTATGGCTACACCTTC.

Note on this clonotype: This is likely a read error, given that the CDR3 carries no conserved phenylalanine or tryptophan at its end. The V gene is TRBV5-6, the J gene TRBJ2-1; the D gene is possibly TRBD2 (5 bases). Trimming stripped 0 bases from V and 6 bases from J, with 10 bases between. There are 14 residues in the CDR3. CDR1 is SGHDT and CDR2 is YYEEEE in the germline V gene. This CDR3 is CASSLESGINEQFL. CDR3 DNA: TGTGCCAGCAGCTTGGAGAGCGGTATCAATGAGCAGTTCCTC.

The chain recombines TRBV27 with TRBJ1-1; a weak D match, TRBD1 (5 bases). CDR1 and CDR2 (germline): MNHEY, SMNVEV (reference sequence). The V gene lost 6 bases and the J gene lost 7 bases, with 18 bases spanning the gap. The CDR3 is 14 residues long. The CDR3, as DNA: TGTGCCAGCAGCCCAGGCGGGGGAATTGTTGAAGCTTTCTTT. It codes for CASSPGGGIVEAFF.

By share, this clonotype ranks as medium-sized. The chain has TRBV10-3 and TRBJ1-2, with D possibly TRBD1 on 5 matching bases. The germline V and J ends were trimmed by 0 bases and 8 bases, with 10 bases remaining between them. This CDR3 has 13 residues. Germline V gene sequence: CDR1 ENHRY, CDR2 SYGVKD. Here the CDR3 DNA reads TGTGCCATCAGTGAGTCGGACATTACAGGCTACACCTTC. This gives the protein CAISESDITGYTF.

This clonotype was counted only a few times. The genes are TRBV7-8 and TRBJ2-7, with D hard to call. The germline V gene has CDR1 SGHVS and CDR2 FQNEAQ. This CDR3 is built from 12 residues. Deletions cut 5 bases from V and 1 base from J, with 6 bases between. CDR3 loop: CASSPFSYEQYF. CDR3 coding DNA: TGTGCCAGCAGCCCCTTTTCCTACGAGCAGTACTTC.

This chain connects TRBV5-6 to TRBJ1-3, with a weak D call TRBD1 (5 bases). The germline gives CDR1 SGHDT, CDR2 YYEEEE. The V end lost 4 bases, the J end lost 0 bases, and 11 bases lay between the germline ends. The CDR3 extends over 15 amino acids. CDR3 loop: CASSHDSYSGNTIYF. As DNA, the CDR3 is TGTGCCAGCAGCCACGACAGCTACTCTGGAAACACCATATATTTT.